The rows below give T cell receptor beta chains drawn from one sample of a study of blood T cell repertoires in COVID-19. TCRdb's table, derived via immunoSEQ multiplex PCR, lists solely in-frame clones and lacks some. The sample yields 150,000 to 200,000 clones, about 88% seen once. The sequenced material came from peripheral blood. Source of these receptors: a woman older than 75 with acute or convalescent COVID-19. Both conserved end residues are part of each CDR3. Fields, in order: clone size, V gene, J gene, D gene, CDR3 protein, CDR3 DNA. A D gene is named only where the DNA matches it firmly. Clone size, where shown, is once, few, many, or a class for clones that have expanded.

NA	TRBV29-1	TRBJ1-2	NA	CSVVPPANYGYTF	TGCAGCGTTGTCCCCCCAGCTAACTATGGCTACACCTTC
NA	TRBV29-1	TRBJ1-2	TRBD1	CSGETGAYGYTF	TGCAGCGGGGAGACAGGGGCTTATGGCTACACCTTC
NA	TRBV5-1	TRBJ1-6	TRBD1	CASSPKSLQGSYNSPLHF	TGCGCCAGCAGCCCGAAAAGTCTACAGGGGTCTTATAATTCACCCCTCCACTTT
NA	TRBV4-1	TRBJ2-1	TRBD1	CASSQAGFTGQARAEQFF	TGCGCCAGCAGCCAAGCGGGCTTCACGGGACAGGCCCGAGCGGAGCAGTTCTTC
NA	TRBV11-2	TRBJ2-3	NA	CASSLGSGMYRTDTQYF	TGTGCCAGCAGCTTAGGGTCAGGGATGTACCGCACAGATACGCAGTATTTT
NA	TRBV10-2	TRBJ1-1	NA	CASSLNTEAFF	TGCGCCAGCAGCTTGAACACTGAAGCTTTCTTT
NA	TRBV3-1/TRBV3-2	TRBJ1-2	NA	CASSQVPGGIYGYTF	TGTGCCAGCAGCCAAGTGCCCGGGGGAATCTATGGCTACACCTTC
NA	TRBV15	TRBJ1-2	TRBD1	CATSRDRDRGRGYTF	TGTGCCACCAGCAGAGACCGGGACAGGGGGCGCGGCTACACCTTC
NA	TRBV18	TRBJ1-5	TRBD1	CASSPDRGGVNQPQHF	TGTGCCAGCTCACCTGACAGGGGAGGAGTCAATCAGCCCCAGCATTTT
once	TRBV3-1/TRBV3-2	TRBJ2-7	TRBD1	CASSQEGTGVYEQYF	TGTGCCAGCAGCCAAGAGGGGACAGGGGTCTACGAGCAGTACTTC
NA	TRBV30	TRBJ2-5	TRBD2	CAWNDRAGVYQETQYF	TGTGCCTGGAATGATCGAGCGGGGGTGTACCAAGAGACCCAGTACTTC
NA	TRBV10-3	TRBJ2-7	TRBD1	CAIRNRGVQYF	TGTGCCATCAGGAACAGGGGTGTGCAGTACTTC
once	TRBV25-1	TRBJ2-7	NA	CASSVTVSSYEQYF	TGTGCCAGCAGTGTGACAGTGAGCTCCTACGAGCAGTACTTC
NA	TRBV25-1	TRBJ2-3	TRBD1	CASSLAGGRRAQYF	TGTGCCAGCAGTCTCGCAGGGGGAAGGCGGGCACAGTATTTT
NA	TRBV19	TRBJ1-6	TRBD1	CASSLQTGDGSPLHF	TGTGCCAGTAGTCTCCAGACAGGGGACGGTTCACCCCTCCACTTT
NA	TRBV29-1	TRBJ2-3	TRBD1	CSVTGTGGTDTQYF	TGCAGCGTGACCGGGACAGGGGGCACAGATACGCAGTATTTT
NA	TRBV4-1	TRBJ1-2	TRBD1	CASSQETDRYTF	TGCGCCAGCAGCCAAGAAACGGACAGGTACACCTTC
NA	TRBV2	TRBJ1-1	NA	CASTRRSNTEAFF	TGTGCCAGCACTCGCAGATCGAACACTGAAGCTTTCTTT
NA	TRBV5-1	TRBJ1-1	TRBD1	CASSRPLQGATEAFF	TGCGCCAGCAGCAGACCGTTACAGGGGGCTACTGAAGCTTTCTTT
NA	TRBV28	TRBJ1-2	NA	CASSPSYPNGYTF	TGTGCCAGCAGTCCTAGCTACCCTAATGGCTACACCTTC
NA	TRBV3-1/TRBV3-2	TRBJ2-1	NA	CASSQDMGSYNEQFF	TGTGCCAGCAGCCAAGATATGGGCAGTTACAATGAGCAGTTCTTC
NA	TRBV3-1/TRBV3-2	TRBJ2-1	NA	CASPRGAPYNEQFF	TGTGCCAGCCCTAGGGGCGCACCCTACAATGAGCAGTTCTTC
NA	TRBV5-3	TRBJ1-5	NA	CARSRPCRGQLYSNQPQHF	TGTGCCAGAAGCCGGCCGTGCCGAGGACAGCTTTATAGCAATCAGCCCCAGCATTTT
NA	TRBV19	TRBJ1-4	TRBD1	CASSIGTGGEKLFF	TGTGCCAGTAGTATAGGGACAGGAGGTGAAAAACTGTTTTTT
NA	TRBV6-5	TRBJ1-1	NA	CASSRQTGQPAFF	TGTGCCAGCAGCCGCCAGACAGGACAGCCAGCTTTCTTT
NA	TRBV30	TRBJ1-2	NA	CGSRGQMEDTF	TGTGGTAGTAGAGGACAGATGGAGGACACCTTC
NA	TRBV7-9	TRBJ2-7	TRBD1	CASSPGTGQYEQYF	TGTGCCAGCAGCCCGGGGACAGGTCAGTACGAGCAGTACTTC
once	TRBV18	TRBJ2-1	TRBD2	CASSPIGAGGHEQFF	TGTGCCAGCTCACCAATAGGAGCGGGGGGCCATGAGCAGTTCTTC
few	TRBV29-1	TRBJ2-3	NA	CSVDLGADTQYF	TGCAGCGTTGATTTGGGGGCGGATACGCAGTATTTT
NA	TRBV10-3	TRBJ2-1	TRBD2	CAIRSSGGDHNEQFF	TGTGCCATCAGGAGTAGCGGGGGGGACCATAATGAGCAGTTCTTC
once	TRBV25-1	TRBJ2-1	TRBD1	CASNRPGQGTYYNEQFF	TGTGCCAGCAATCGCCCCGGACAGGGCACTTACTACAATGAGCAGTTCTTC
NA	TRBV28	TRBJ2-7	TRBD2	CASSKGLAGAYEQYF	TGTGCCAGCAGTAAGGGACTAGCGGGAGCTTACGAGCAGTACTTC
NA	TRBV6-2/TRBV6-3	TRBJ1-2	NA	CASSGEGYPSYGYTF	TGTGCCAGCAGCGGGGAGGGGTATCCTTCCTATGGCTACACCTTC
many	TRBV9	TRBJ2-1	TRBD2	CASSVIAGGNNEQFF	TGTGCCAGCAGCGTAATAGCGGGGGGGAACAATGAGCAGTTCTTC
few	TRBV6-2/TRBV6-3	TRBJ1-1	NA	CASSWIPTRTDYFF	TGTGCCAGCAGTTGGATCCCGACGCGGACAGACTACTTCTTT
NA	TRBV6-2/TRBV6-3	TRBJ2-7	TRBD1	CASSRDRVAYEQYF	TGTGCCAGCAGTAGAGACAGGGTCGCCTACGAGCAGTACTTC
NA	TRBV7-9	TRBJ2-4	NA	CASSLAPGDTKNIQYF	TGTGCCAGCAGCTTAGCGCCCGGGGATACCAAAAACATTCAGTACTTC
NA	TRBV5-4	TRBJ2-1	TRBD2	CASSLQREGNNEQFF	TGTGCCAGCAGCTTGCAGCGGGAGGGTAACAATGAGCAGTTCTTC
once	TRBV6-5	TRBJ2-7	TRBD1	CASSLQNRGRGEQYF	TGTGCCAGCAGCTTACAAAACAGGGGGAGAGGCGAGCAGTACTTC
NA	TRBV7-8	TRBJ2-1	NA	CASSSAVGRTLRGGNEQFF	TGTGCCAGCAGCTCTGCAGTGGGCAGAACTCTACGAGGGGGCAATGAGCAGTTCTTC
NA	TRBV5-6	TRBJ2-1	TRBD2	CASTGSLAGGPYNEQFF	TGTGCCAGCACCGGTTCTCTAGCGGGGGGCCCCTACAATGAGCAGTTCTTC
NA	TRBV27	TRBJ2-1	NA	CASSLIRSRQRYNEQFF	TGTGCCAGCAGTCTGATAAGATCCCGACAACGCTACAATGAGCAGTTCTTC
NA	TRBV19	TRBJ1-5	NA	CASSIVQNSNQPQHF	TGTGCCAGTAGTATAGTACAGAATAGCAATCAGCCCCAGCATTTT
NA	TRBV7-2	TRBJ1-5	NA	CASSSATGSNQPQHF	TGTGCCAGCAGCTCCGCCACCGGGTCAAATCAGCCCCAGCATTTT
NA	TRBV3-1/TRBV3-2	TRBJ2-1	TRBD2	CASSQGHGLAGGRDEQFF	TGTGCCAGCAGCCAGGGGCATGGACTAGCGGGAGGGCGGGATGAGCAGTTCTTC
once	TRBV20-1	TRBJ1-1	NA	CSASKIAVGAEAFF	TGCAGTGCTAGTAAAATCGCTGTCGGGGCTGAAGCTTTCTTT
few	TRBV5-1	TRBJ2-3	TRBD2	CASRSSPSGRAYTDTQYF	TGCGCCAGCAGATCCAGTCCCAGCGGGAGAGCGTACACAGATACGCAGTATTTT
NA	TRBV30	TRBJ1-1	TRBD1	CAWSVGGTANTEAFF	TGTGCCTGGAGTGTAGGGGGGACAGCCAATACTGAAGCTTTCTTT
NA	TRBV9	TRBJ2-7	TRBD1	CASSVATGQFYEQYF	TGTGCCAGCAGCGTCGCCACGGGACAGTTCTACGAGCAGTACTTC
NA	TRBV19	TRBJ1-1	NA	CASIRGRVNTEAFF	TGTGCCAGTATAAGGGGCAGGGTGAACACTGAAGCTTTCTTT
NA	TRBV6-6	TRBJ1-5	NA	CASSSPGVVNQPQHF	TGTGCCAGCAGTTCTCCGGGGGTGGTGAATCAGCCCCAGCATTTT
NA	TRBV21-1	TRBJ1-4	NA	CASSKLILNEKLFF	TGTGCCAGCAGCAAGTTAATCCTAAATGAAAAACTGTTTTTT
NA	TRBV2	TRBJ2-2	NA	CASRPGTSNTGELFF	TGTGCCAGCAGACCCGGGACTTCGAACACCGGGGAGCTGTTTTTT
NA	TRBV5-1	TRBJ2-5	NA	CASSLGQQETQYF	TGCGCCAGCAGCTTGGGACAGCAAGAGACCCAGTACTTC
NA	TRBV13	TRBJ1-3	NA	CASSLSSAGRSGNTIYF	TGTGCCAGCAGCTTATCGTCGGCGGGGCGCTCTGGAAACACCATATATTTT